Below, one T cell receptor beta chain is given with its context. The data belong to a study of cytomegalovirus exposure and HLA in healthy donors. The CDR3 contains 15 residues. CDR1 is SGHTS and CDR2 is YDEGEE in the germline V gene. Between the trimmed V and J ends, which lost 1 base and 3 bases, there was a span of 12 bases. PCR primers comprised 60 Vbeta and 13 Jbeta primers. Profiling relied on immunoSEQ multiplex PCR, and the TCRdb table lists in-frame clones only, not all of them. The sample yields under 130,000 clones, 60% to 80% seen once. This chain links TRBV5-8 with TRBJ2-3; maybe TRBD2 (5 bases). The receptor was derived from a man aged 45 to 65 in good health and CMV-seropositive. Sample: PBMCs. The chain's CDR3 is CASSLSGVPTDTQYF. The CDR3 coding sequence is TGTGCCAGCAGCTTGTCCGGGGTCCCGACAGATACGCAGTATTTT.